Shown below are 3 T cell receptor beta chains from a single sample sequenced in a study of PD-1 blockade in classical Hodgkin lymphoma. The method was immunoSEQ multiplex PCR; TCRdb's version includes in-frame clones alone and lacks a portion of them. The data show under 50,000 clones, 66% seen once. Time point indicated: cycle 4 day 1 (C4D1), after five to seven weeks of nivolumab. Relapse after autologous stem cell transplantation occurred in every patient, and brentuximab vedotin exposure varied. This specimen consisted of peripheral blood mononuclear cells (PBMCs), obtained before the fourth cycle of nivolumab. The receptors stem from a human donor with classical Hodgkin lymphoma.

The chain employs TRBV28 and TRBJ1-5, with a weak D call TRBD1 (6 bases). The CDR3 has 15 residues. Germline V gives CDR1 MDHEN, CDR2 SYDVKM. The V gene lost 3 bases and the J gene lost 6 bases, with 15 bases spanning the gap. In DNA form, the CDR3 reads TGTGCCAGCAGTTTCGTTCAGGGGCAGGTTCAGCCCCAGCATTTT. Translated: CASSFVQGQVQPQHF.

This chain's CDR3 is CASSPGAHYGYTF. The CDR3 DNA reads as TGTGCCAGCAGCCCAGGGGCGCACTATGGCTACACCTTC. This chain joins TRBV6-5 and TRBJ1-2; D is possibly TRBD1 (6 bases). Per germline, CDR1 MNHEY and CDR2 SVGAGI. The CDR3 is 13 amino acids. Between the trimmed V and J ends, which lost 6 bases and 3 bases, there was a span of 11 bases.

The rearrangement links TRBV21-1 to TRBJ1-1; the table calls TRBD1, which could not be checked here. TRBV21-1 is a pseudogene. The CDR3 spans 21 residues. CDR3 protein: CASSKWGDREDGKRKNTEAFF. The CDR3 coding sequence is TGTGCCAGCAGCAAATGGGGCGACAGGGAGGATGGCAAACGGAAGAACACTGAAGCTTTCTTT.